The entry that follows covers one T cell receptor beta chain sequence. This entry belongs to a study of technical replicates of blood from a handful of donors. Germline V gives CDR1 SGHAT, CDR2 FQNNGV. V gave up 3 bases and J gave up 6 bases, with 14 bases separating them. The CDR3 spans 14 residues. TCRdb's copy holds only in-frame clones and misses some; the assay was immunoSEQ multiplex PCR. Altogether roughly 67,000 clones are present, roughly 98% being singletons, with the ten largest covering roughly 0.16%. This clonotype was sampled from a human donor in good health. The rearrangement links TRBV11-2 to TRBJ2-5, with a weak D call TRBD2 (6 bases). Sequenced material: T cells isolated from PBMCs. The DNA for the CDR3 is TGTGCCAGCAGCTTCGGCCCCGGGGGTCAGACCCAGTACTTC. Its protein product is CASSFGPGGQTQYF.